A selection of T cell receptor beta chains follows, all from one sample in a study of blood T cell repertoires in COVID-19. Some clones are missing from TCRdb's copy, which holds only in-frame ones; the method was immunoSEQ multiplex PCR. The sample lists 150,000 to 250,000 clones; approximately 84% were seen once. Sequenced sample: peripheral blood. The source of these receptors is a human donor with acute or convalescent COVID-19. The donor label of this sample is uncertain. Both conserved end residues are part of each CDR3. Fields, in order: D gene, V gene, clone size, J gene, CDR3 protein, CDR3 DNA. A D gene is named only where the DNA matches it firmly. The listing skips clone size in some rows; elsewhere it reads once, few, many or a size class.

D gene: .; V gene: TRBV27; clone size: .; J gene: TRBJ2-1; CDR3 protein: CASSEPGAAGEQFF; CDR3 DNA: TGTGCCAGCAGTGAGCCGGGAGCTGCTGGTGAGCAGTTCTTC
D gene: TRBD1; V gene: TRBV3-1/TRBV3-2; clone size: .; J gene: TRBJ1-2; CDR3 protein: CASSQVEGQGDHYGYTF; CDR3 DNA: TGTGCCAGCAGCCAAGTGGAGGGCCAGGGGGATCACTATGGCTACACCTTC
D gene: TRBD2; V gene: TRBV5-1; clone size: once; J gene: TRBJ2-2; CDR3 protein: CASSRKRELNTGELFF; CDR3 DNA: TGCGCCAGCAGCCGGAAGCGGGAACTGAACACCGGGGAGCTGTTTTTT
D gene: TRBD1; V gene: TRBV14; clone size: .; J gene: TRBJ2-7; CDR3 protein: CASSPWTGGMNEQYF; CDR3 DNA: TGTGCCAGCAGCCCGTGGACAGGGGGCATGAACGAGCAGTACTTC
D gene: .; V gene: TRBV7-2; clone size: .; J gene: TRBJ1-2; CDR3 protein: CASSLVRQALGNGYTF; CDR3 DNA: TGTGCCAGCAGCTTAGTGCGACAGGCCCTCGGGAATGGCTACACCTTC
D gene: TRBD1; V gene: TRBV5-1; clone size: .; J gene: TRBJ2-5; CDR3 protein: CASRFRQGQETQYF; CDR3 DNA: TGCGCCAGCAGATTTCGACAGGGGCAAGAGACCCAGTACTTC
D gene: TRBD1; V gene: TRBV5-6; clone size: .; J gene: TRBJ2-1; CDR3 protein: CASSSNRGASYNEQFF; CDR3 DNA: TGTGCCAGCAGCTCCAACAGGGGGGCCTCCTACAATGAGCAGTTCTTC
D gene: TRBD2; V gene: TRBV5-1; clone size: .; J gene: TRBJ2-3; CDR3 protein: CASSPSGSGSTDTQYF; CDR3 DNA: TGCGCCAGCAGTCCCAGCGGGAGCGGGAGCACAGATACGCAGTATTTT
D gene: TRBD1; V gene: TRBV27; clone size: .; J gene: TRBJ1-6; CDR3 protein: CASSLSVAFTGGIGIHINSPLHF; CDR3 DNA: TGTGCCAGCAGTTTATCGGTTGCATTCACAGGGGGAATAGGTATCCACATTAATTCACCCCTCCACTTT
D gene: TRBD1; V gene: TRBV9; clone size: once; J gene: TRBJ2-7; CDR3 protein: CASSLGDRGTYEQYF; CDR3 DNA: TGTGCCAGCAGCCTTGGGGACAGGGGAACCTACGAGCAGTACTTC